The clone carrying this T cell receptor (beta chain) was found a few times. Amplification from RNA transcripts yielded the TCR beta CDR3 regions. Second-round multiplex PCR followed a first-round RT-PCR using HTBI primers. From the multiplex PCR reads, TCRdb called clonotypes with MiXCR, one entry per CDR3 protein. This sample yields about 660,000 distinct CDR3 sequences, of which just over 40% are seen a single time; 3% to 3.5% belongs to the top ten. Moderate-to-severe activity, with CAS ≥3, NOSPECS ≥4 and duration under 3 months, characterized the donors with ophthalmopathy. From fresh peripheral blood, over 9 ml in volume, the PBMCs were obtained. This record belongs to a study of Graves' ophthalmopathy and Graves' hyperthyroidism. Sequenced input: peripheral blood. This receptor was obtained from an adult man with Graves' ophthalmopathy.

The CDR3 here is CASSTYRQVLLTNSPLHF. CDR3 bases: TGTGCCAGCAGCACTTATCGACAGGTGCTTTTAACCAATTCACCCCTCCACTTT. The rearrangement links TRBV7-2 to TRBJ1-6; D may be TRBD1 (6 bases). V dropped 5 bases and J dropped 7 bases, with 24 bases sitting between them. The germline V gene encodes CDR1 SGHTA and CDR2 FQGNSA. This CDR3 is 18 amino acids long.